A single T cell receptor beta chain is shown here with its context. What it recognizes is unknown. The germline gives CDR1 LNHDA, CDR2 SQIVND (reference sequence). The CDR3 spans 14 residues. Germline trimming cut 4 bases from V and 5 bases from J; bases unmatched to any gene: 7. This sample is part of a study of T cells in narcolepsy. Study-wide results and caveats: Autoreactive HCRT-specific and TRIB2-specific clonotypes were marked in same-patient CSF-versus-blood CD4+ comparisons.

Sequencing used immunoSEQ multiplex PCR; TCRdb keeps in-frame clones, though not all of them. The sample lists some 34,000 clones; roughly 90% were seen once. Sequenced: CD45RA- memory CD4+ T cells from PBMCs. The receptor's source is a human donor with narcolepsy. V gene TRBV19 combines with J gene TRBJ1-1, with 7 bases aligning to TRBD1. The CDR3 protein is CASSTTGPKTEAFF. The CDR3 DNA follows: TGTGCCAGTAGTACGACAGGGCCGAAGACTGAAGCTTTCTTT.